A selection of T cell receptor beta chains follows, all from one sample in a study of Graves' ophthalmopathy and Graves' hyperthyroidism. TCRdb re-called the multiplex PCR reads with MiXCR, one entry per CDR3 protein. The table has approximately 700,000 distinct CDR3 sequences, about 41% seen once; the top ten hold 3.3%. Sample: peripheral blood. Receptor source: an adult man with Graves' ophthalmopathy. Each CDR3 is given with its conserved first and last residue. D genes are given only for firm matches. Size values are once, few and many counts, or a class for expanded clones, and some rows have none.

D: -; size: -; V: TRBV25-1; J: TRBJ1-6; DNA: TGTGCCAGCGCTCAAACAGCCGACGTTAATTCACCCCTCCACTTT; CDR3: CASAQTADVNSPLHF
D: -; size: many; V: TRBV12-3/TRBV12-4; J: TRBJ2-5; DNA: TGTGCCAGCAGTCCTCACCTCGACACGGCGGAGACCCAGTACTTC; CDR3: CASSPHLDTAETQYF
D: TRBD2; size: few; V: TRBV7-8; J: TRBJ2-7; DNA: TGTGCCAGCAGCTTAGAGGCCCTAGCGGGAGTCATCTACGAGCAGTACTTC; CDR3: CASSLEALAGVIYEQYF
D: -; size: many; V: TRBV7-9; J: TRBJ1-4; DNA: TGTGCCAGCAGCCCCCCACCCCATGAAAAACTGTTTTTT; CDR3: CASSPPPHEKLFF
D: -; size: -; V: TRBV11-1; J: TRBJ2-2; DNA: TGTGCCAGCAGCCCCGTAGGGGTAACCGGGGAGCTGTTTTTT; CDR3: CASSPVGVTGELFF
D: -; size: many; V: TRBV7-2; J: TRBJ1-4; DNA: TGTGCCAGCAGCTTAGGACAGTTTGAAAATGAAAAACTGTTTTTT; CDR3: CASSLGQFENEKLFF
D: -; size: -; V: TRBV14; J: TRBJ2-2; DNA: TGTGCCAGCAGCCCCCTCGGGAGTCTTCGTAACACCGGGGAGCTGTTTTTT; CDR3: CASSPLGSLRNTGELFF
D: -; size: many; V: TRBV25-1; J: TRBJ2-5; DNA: TGTGCCAGCAGTGATGGTTGGGACCCGAGGGCAGAGACCCAGTACTTC; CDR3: CASSDGWDPRAETQYF
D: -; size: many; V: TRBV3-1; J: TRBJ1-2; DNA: TGTGCCAGCAGCCAAGGCGCGGTTGGCTACACCTTC; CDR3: CASSQGAVGYTF
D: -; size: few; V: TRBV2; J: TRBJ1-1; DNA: TGTGCCAGCACTATTAACGCGAACACTGAAGCTTTCTTT; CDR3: CASTINANTEAFF
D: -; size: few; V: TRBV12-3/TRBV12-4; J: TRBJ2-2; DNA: TGTGCCAGCAGTTTGAGCGAAGGGGGTGCCGGGGAGCTGTTTTTT; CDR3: CASSLSEGGAGELFF
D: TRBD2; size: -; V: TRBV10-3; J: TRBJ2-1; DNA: TGTGCCACGTTAGCGGGAGACAATGAGCAGTTCTTC; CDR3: CATLAGDNEQFF
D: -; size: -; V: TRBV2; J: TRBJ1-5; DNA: TGTGCCAGCAGTCTCCGGGGGGCGCGGGCTCAGCCCCAGCATTTT; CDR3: CASSLRGARAQPQHF
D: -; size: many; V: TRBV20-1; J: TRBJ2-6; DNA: TGCAGTGCTAGCGAGGAATCTGGGGCCAACGTCCTGACTTTC; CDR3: CSASEESGANVLTF
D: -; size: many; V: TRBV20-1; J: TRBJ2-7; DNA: TGCAGTGCTAGAGGAGGTTGGGACGAGCAGTACTTC; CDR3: CSARGGWDEQYF